This TCR beta chain was retrieved from a study of blood T cell repertoires in COVID-19. In the study overall: The study drew acute and convalescent COVID-19 samples from the United States, Italy and Spain.

This CDR3 comprises 14 residues. CDR1 is SGHTA, CDR2 FQGNSA, per germline. V shed 5 bases and J shed 3 bases, with 11 bases lying between them. As originally analysed: The authors estimated nucleated cell counts from reference gene primer amplification. Libraries were prepared by immunoSEQ multiplex PCR; TCRdb keeps only in-frame clonotypes and omits some of them. V, J and clone size reflect that table, while D and trimming were determined from the DNA. Altogether about 44,000 clones are present, 89% being singletons, with the ten largest covering about 14%. The receptor's source is a man aged 70-80 years with active COVID-19. Sample: peripheral blood. The chain combines TRBV7-2 with TRBJ1-5, with D possibly being TRBD1 (6 bases). The DNA of the CDR3 is TGTGCCAGCAGCCTGGGACAAAACAATCAGCCCCAGCATTTT. Translating gives CASSLGQNNQPQHF. Drawing the rest from reference TRBV7-2 and TRBJ1-5, the complete variable domain is GAGVSQSPSNKVTEKGKDVELRCDPISGHTALYWYRQSLGQGLEFLIYFQGNSAPDKSGLPSDRFSAERTGGSVSTLTIQRTQQEDSAVYLCASSLGQNNQPQHFGDGTRLSIL.